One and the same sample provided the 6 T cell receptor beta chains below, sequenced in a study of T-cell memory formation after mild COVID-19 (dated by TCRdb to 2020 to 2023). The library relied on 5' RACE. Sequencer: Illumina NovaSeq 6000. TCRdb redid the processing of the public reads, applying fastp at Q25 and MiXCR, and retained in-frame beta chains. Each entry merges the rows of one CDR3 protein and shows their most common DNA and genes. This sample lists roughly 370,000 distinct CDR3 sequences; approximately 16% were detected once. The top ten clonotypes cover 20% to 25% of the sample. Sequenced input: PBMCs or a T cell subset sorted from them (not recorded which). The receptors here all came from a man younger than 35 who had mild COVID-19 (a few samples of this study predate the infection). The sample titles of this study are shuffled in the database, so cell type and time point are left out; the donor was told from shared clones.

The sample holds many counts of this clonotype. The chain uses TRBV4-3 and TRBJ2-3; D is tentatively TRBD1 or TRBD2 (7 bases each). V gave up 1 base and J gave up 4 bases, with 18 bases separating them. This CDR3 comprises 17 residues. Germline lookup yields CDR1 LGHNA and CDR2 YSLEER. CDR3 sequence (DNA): TGCGCCAGCAGCCAAGGGGGAGGGGGCAGTATCGCAGATACGCAGTATTTT. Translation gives CASSQGGGGSIADTQYF.

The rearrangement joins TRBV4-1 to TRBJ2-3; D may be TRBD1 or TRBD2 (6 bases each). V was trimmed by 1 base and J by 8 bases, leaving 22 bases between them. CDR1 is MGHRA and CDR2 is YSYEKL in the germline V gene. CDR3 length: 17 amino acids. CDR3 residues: CASSQVFGGLVWVTQYF. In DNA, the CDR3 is TGCGCCAGCAGCCAAGTGTTTGGGGGGCTGGTTTGGGTTACGCAGTATTTT.

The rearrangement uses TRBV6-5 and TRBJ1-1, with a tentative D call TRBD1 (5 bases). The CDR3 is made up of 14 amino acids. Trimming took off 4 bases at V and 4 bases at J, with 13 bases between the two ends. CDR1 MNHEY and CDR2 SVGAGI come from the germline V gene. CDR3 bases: TGTGCCAGCAGTTCAGGGCCCCGTAGCACTGAAGCTTTCTTT. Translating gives CASSSGPRSTEAFF.

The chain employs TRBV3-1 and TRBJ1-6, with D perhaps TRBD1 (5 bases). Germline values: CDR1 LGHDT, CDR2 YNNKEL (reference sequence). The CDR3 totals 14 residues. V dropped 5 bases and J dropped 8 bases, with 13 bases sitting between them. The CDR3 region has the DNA TGTGCCAGCAGCAACAACGGGGGGGATTCACCCCTCCACTTT. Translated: CASSNNGGDSPLHF.

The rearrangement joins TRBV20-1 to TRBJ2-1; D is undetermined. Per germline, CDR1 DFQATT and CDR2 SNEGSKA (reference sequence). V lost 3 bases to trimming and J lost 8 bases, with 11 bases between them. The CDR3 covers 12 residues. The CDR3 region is CSARSKIHEQFF. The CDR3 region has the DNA TGCAGTGCTAGGAGTAAGATCCATGAGCAGTTCTTC.

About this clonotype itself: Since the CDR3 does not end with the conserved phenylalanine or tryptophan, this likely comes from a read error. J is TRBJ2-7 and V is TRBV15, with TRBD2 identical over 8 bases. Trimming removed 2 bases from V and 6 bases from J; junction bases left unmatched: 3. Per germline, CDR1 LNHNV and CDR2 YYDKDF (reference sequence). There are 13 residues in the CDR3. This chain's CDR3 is CATSRPGLAEQYI. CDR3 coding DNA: TGTGCCACCAGCAGACCAGGACTAGCCGAGCAGTACATC.